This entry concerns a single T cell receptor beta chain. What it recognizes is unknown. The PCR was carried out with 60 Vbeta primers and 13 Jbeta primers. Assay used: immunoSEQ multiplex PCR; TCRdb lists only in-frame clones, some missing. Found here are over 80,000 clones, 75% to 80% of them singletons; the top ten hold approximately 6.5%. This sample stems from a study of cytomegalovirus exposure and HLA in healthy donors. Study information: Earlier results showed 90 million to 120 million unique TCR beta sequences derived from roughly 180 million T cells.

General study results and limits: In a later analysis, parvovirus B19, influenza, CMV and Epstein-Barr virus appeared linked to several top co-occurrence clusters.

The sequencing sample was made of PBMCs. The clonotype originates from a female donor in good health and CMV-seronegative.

The CDR3 sequence is CASSTVEAYEQYF. The CDR3 DNA sequence: TGTGCCAGCTCAACGGTCGAAGCCTACGAGCAGTACTTC. The chain recombines TRBV18 with TRBJ2-7; D not resolved. The V end was cut by 5 bases, the J end by 2 bases, with 10 bases between. Germline V CDR1 and CDR2: KGHSH, LQKENI. This CDR3 contains 13 residues.